This T cell receptor beta chain stems from a study of patients and donors after allogeneic stem cell transplantation. This clonotype was counted many times. The junction had 3 bases not matched to a gene; V was cut back by 0 bases and J by 1 base. Germline V CDR1 and CDR2: MGHDK, SYGVNS. The length of the CDR3 is 18 residues. From the RT-PCR reads, TCRdb called clonotypes with MiXCR, one entry per CDR3 protein. The sample has around 82,000 distinct CDR3 sequences; approximately 5.2% are singletons. The rearrangement uses TRBV25-1 and TRBJ2-2, with 12 bases matching TRBD1. The clonotype originates from a human donor who was either an allogeneic HSCT recipient or a stem cell or donor lymphocyte infusion donor (not recorded which). It is not recorded whose cells these are; they may come from a transplant donor. The sample comprised blood, either unsorted or a sorted T cell fraction (not recorded which). Here the CDR3 reads CASSEYGDRGQNTGELFF. The CDR3 nucleotides read TGTGCCAGCAGTGAATACGGGGACAGGGGGCAGAACACCGGGGAGCTGTTTTTT.